The clone carrying this T cell receptor beta chain was recorded once. The data were taken from a study of blood T cell repertoires in COVID-19. On the study more broadly: COVID-19 samples, acute and convalescent, were from the United States, Italy and Spain. From T cells, B-cell-depleted T cells, or PBMCs came the material, which was cDNA or gDNA.

Original methodology: The assay estimated nucleated cells by amplifying reference gene primers. Sequencing was performed with immunoSEQ multiplex PCR; in TCRdb, only in-frame clones are kept and a portion is missing. The V and J calls and clone size are taken from that table; D and trimming were inferred from the DNA. This sample has approximately 200,000 clones, with less than 90% found just once. The germline CDR1 and CDR2 sequences are SNHLY and FYNNEI. The CDR3 spans 15 residues. The trim removed 6 bases at V and 5 bases at J, leaving 5 bases unmatched. The source material was peripheral blood. The sequence was collected from a young man with acute or convalescent COVID-19. The chain couples TRBV2 to TRBJ1-6; 9 bases are shared with TRBD1. Here the CDR3 reads CASSDRGFNNSPLHF. CDR3 DNA: TGTGCCAGCAGCGACAGGGGGTTCAATAATTCACCCCTCCACTTT.